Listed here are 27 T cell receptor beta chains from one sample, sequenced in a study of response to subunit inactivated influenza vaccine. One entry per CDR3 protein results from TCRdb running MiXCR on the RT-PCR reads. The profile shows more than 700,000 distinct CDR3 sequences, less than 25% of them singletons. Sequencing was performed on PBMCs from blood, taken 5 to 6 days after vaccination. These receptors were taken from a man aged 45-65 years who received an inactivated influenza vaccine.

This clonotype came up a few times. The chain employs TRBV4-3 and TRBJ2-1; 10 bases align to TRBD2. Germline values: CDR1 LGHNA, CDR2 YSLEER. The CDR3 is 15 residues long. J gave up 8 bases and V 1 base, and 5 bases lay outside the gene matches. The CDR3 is CASSQGAGGQYEQFF. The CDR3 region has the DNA TGCGCCAGCAGCCAAGGAGCGGGAGGGCAATATGAGCAGTTCTTC.

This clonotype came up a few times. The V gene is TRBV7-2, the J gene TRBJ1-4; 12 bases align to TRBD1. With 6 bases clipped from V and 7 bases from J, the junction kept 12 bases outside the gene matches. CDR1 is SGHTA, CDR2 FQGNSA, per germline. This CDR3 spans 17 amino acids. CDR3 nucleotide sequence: TGTGCCAGCAGTTATGTAGGGACAGGGGGCACCGGTGAAAAACTGTTTTTT. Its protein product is CASSYVGTGGTGEKLFF.

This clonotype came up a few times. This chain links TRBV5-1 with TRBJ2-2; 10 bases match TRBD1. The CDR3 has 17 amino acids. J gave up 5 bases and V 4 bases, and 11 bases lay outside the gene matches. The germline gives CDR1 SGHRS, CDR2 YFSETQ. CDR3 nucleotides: TGCGCCAGCAGCCCCTCTTTTGGGACAGGGGTAACCGGGGAGCTGTTTTTT. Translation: CASSPSFGTGVTGELFF.

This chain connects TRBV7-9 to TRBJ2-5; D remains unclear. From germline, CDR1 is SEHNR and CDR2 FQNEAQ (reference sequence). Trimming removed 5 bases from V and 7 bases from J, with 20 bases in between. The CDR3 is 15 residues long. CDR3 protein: CASSPALTARSTQYF. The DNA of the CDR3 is TGTGCCAGCAGCCCCGCCTTGACGGCAAGATCGACCCAGTACTTC.

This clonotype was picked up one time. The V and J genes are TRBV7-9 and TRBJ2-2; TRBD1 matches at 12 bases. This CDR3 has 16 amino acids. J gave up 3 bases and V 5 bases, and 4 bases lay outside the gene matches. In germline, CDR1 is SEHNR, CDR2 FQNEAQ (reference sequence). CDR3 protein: CASSPGTGGDTGELFF. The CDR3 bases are TGTGCCAGCAGCCCCGGGACAGGGGGCGACACCGGGGAGCTGTTTTTT.

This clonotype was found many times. This CDR3 reads CASSQDGTSYEQYF. DNA for the CDR3: TGTGCCAGCAGCCAAGACGGGACTTCCTACGAGCAGTACTTC. The V and J genes are TRBV3-1 and TRBJ2-7; D may be TRBD2 (6 bases). Germline V CDR1 and CDR2: LGHDT, YNNKEL (reference sequence). The CDR3 is made up of 14 amino acids. V lost 0 bases and J 1 base, leaving 7 bases between the germline ends.

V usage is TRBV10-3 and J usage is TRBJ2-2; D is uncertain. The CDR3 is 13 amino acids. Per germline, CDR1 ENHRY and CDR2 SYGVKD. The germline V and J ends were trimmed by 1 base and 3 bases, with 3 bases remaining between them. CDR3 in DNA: TGTGCCATCAGTGAGTTAGACACCGGGGAGCTGTTTTTT. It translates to CAISELDTGELFF.

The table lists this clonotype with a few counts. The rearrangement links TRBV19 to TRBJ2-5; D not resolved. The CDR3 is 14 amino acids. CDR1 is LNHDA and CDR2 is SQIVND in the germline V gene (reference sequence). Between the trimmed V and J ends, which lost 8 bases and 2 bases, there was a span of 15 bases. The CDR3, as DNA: TGTGCCAGTTCAACCGATGTGGAGCAAGAGACCCAGTACTTC. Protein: CASSTDVEQETQYF. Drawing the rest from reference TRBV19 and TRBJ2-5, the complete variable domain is DGGITQSPKYLFRKEGQNVTLSCEQNLNHDAMYWYRQDPGQGLRLIYYSQIVNDFQKGDIAEGYSVSREKKESFPLTVTSAQKNPTAFYLCASSTDVEQETQYFGPGTRLLVL.

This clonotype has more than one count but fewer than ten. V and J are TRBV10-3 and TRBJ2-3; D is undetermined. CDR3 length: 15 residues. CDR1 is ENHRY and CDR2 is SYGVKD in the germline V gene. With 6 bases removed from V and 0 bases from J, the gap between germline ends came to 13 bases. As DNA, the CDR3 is TGTGCCATCAGGGCGGATGGGATCAGCACAGATACGCAGTATTTT. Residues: CAIRADGISTDTQYF.

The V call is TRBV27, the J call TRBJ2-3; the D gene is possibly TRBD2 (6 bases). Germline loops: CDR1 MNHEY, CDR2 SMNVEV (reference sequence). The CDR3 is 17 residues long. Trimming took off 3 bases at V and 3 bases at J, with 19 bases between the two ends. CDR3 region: CASSFRGGAPSTDTQYF. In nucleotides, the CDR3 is TGTGCCAGCAGTTTCCGTGGCGGGGCACCCTCTACAGATACGCAGTATTTT.

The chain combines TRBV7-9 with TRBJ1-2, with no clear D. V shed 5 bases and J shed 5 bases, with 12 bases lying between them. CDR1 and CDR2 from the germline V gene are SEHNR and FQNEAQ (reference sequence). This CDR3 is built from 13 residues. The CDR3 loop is CASSPRQGYGYTF. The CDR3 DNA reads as TGTGCCAGCAGCCCTCGACAAGGTTATGGCTACACCTTC. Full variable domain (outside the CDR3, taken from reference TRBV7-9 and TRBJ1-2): DTGVSQNPRHKITKRGQNVTFRCDPISEHNRLYWYRQTLGQGPEFLTYFQNEAQLEKSRLLSDRFSAERPKGSFSTLEIQRTEQGDSAMYLCASSPRQGYGYTFGSGTRLTVV.

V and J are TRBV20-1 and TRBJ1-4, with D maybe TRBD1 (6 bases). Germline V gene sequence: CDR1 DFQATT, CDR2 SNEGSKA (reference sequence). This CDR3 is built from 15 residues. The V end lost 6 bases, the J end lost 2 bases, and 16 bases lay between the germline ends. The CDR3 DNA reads TGCAGTGCAAGGACAGAAAAGTTCACTAATGAAAAACTGTTTTTT. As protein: CSARTEKFTNEKLFF.

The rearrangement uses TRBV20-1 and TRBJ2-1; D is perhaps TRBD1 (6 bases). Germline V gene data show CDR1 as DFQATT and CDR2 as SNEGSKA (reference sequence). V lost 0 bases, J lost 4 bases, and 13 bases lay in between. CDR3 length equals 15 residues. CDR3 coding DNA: TGCAGTGCTAGAGATTTTCGGCAGGGGTACAATGAGCAGTTCTTC. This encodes CSARDFRQGYNEQFF.

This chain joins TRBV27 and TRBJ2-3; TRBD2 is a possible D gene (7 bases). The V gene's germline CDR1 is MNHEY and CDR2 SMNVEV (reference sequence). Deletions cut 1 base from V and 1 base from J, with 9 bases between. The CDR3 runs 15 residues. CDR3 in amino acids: CASSLWEGGTDTQYF. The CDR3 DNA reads TGTGCCAGCAGTTTATGGGAGGGGGGCACAGATACGCAGTATTTT.

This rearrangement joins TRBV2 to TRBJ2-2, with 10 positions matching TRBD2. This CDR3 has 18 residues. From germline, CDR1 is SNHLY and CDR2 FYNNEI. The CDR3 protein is CTLSFRQRGGWGAGELFF. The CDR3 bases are TGTACCCTCAGTTTTAGGCAGCGGGGGGGCTGGGGCGCCGGGGAGCTGTTTTTT.

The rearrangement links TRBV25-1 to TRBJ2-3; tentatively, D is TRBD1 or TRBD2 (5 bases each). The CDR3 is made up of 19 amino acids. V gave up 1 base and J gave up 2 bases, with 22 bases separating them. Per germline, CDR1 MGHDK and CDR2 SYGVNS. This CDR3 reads CASSESQGGWGLPTDTQYF. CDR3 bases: TGTGCCAGCAGTGAATCCCAGGGTGGATGGGGGTTACCCACAGATACGCAGTATTTT. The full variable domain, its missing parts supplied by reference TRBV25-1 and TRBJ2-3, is EADIYQTPRYLVIGTGKKITLECSQTMGHDKMYWYQQDPGMELHLIHYSYGVNSTEKGDLSSESTVSRIRTEHFPLTLESARPSHTSQYLCASSESQGGWGLPTDTQYFGPGTRLTVL.

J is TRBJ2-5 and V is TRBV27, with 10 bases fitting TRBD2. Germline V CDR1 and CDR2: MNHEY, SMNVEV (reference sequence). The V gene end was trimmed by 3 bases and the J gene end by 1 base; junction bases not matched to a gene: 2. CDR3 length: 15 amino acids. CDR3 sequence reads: CASSFASGGQETQYF. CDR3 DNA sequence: TGTGCCAGCAGTTTTGCTAGCGGGGGCCAAGAGACCCAGTACTTC.

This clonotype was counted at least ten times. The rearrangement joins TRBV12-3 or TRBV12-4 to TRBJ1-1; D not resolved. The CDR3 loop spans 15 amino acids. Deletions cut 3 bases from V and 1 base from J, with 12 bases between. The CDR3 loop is CASSFTGRRNTEAFF. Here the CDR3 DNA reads TGTGCCAGCAGTTTTACGGGGAGGAGGAACACTGAAGCTTTCTTT.

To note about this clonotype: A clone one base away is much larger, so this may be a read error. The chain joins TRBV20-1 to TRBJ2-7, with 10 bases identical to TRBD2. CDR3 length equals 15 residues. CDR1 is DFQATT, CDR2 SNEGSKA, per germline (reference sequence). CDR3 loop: CNARDLSGRADEQYF. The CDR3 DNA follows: TGCAATGCTAGAGATTTGAGCGGGAGGGCCGACGAGCAGTACTTC.

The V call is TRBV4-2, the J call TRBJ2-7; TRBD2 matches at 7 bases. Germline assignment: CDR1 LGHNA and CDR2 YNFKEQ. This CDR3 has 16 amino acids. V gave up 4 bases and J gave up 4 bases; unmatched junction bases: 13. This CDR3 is CASSLDSAGEGYEQYF. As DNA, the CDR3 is TGTGCCAGCAGCCTCGATTCCGCGGGAGAGGGTTACGAGCAGTACTTC.

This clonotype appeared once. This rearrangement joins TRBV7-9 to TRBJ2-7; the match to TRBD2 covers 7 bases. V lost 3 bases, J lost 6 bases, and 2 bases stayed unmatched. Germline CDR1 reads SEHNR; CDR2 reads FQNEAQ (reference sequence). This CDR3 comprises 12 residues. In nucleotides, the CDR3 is TGTGCCAGCAGCTTGACTAGCTTCGAGCAGTACTTC. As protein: CASSLTSFEQYF.

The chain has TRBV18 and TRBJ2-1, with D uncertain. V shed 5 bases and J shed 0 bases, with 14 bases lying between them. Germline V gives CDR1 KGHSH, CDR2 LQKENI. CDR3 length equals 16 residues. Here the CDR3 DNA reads TGTGCCAGCTCATTCCGAACTGCCGGCTCCTACAATGAGCAGTTCTTC. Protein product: CASSFRTAGSYNEQFF.

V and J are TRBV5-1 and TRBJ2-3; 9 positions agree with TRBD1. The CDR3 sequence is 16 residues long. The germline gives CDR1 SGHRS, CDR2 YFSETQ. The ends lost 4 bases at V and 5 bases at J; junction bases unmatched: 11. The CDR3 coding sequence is TGCGCCAGCAGCCCCACCCCGGGACAGGGTGGAGATACGCAGTATTTT. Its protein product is CASSPTPGQGGDTQYF.

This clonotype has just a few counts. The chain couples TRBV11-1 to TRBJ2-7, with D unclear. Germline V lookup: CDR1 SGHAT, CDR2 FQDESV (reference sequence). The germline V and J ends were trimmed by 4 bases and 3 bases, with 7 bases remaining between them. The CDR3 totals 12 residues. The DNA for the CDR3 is TGTGCCAGCAGCTCTGACGACTACGAGCAGTACTTC. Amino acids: CASSSDDYEQYF. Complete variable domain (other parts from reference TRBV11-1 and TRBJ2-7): EAEVAQSPRYKITEKSQAVAFWCDPISGHATLYWYRQILGQGPELLVQFQDESVVDDSQLPKDRFSAERLKGVDSTLKIQPAELGDSAMYLCASSSDDYEQYFGPGTRLTVT.

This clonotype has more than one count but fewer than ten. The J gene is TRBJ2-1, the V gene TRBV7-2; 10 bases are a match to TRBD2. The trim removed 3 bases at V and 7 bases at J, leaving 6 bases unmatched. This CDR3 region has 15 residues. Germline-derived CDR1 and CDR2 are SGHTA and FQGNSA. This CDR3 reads CASSLSGRVGNEQFF. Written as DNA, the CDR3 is TGTGCCAGCAGCTTGAGCGGGAGGGTCGGGAATGAGCAGTTCTTC.

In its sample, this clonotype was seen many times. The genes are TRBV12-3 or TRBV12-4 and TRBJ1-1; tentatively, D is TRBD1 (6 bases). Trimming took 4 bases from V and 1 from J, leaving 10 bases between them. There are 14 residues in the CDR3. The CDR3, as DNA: TGTGCCAGCAGTTCTACAGGGTCGAACACTGAAGCTTTCTTT. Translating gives CASSSTGSNTEAFF.

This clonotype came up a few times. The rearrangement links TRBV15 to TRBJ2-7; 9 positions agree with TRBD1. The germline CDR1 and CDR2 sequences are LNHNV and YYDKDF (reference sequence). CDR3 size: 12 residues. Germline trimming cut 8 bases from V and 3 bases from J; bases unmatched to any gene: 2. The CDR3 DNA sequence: TGTGCCACCGAGGGACAGGGCTACGAGCAGTACTTC. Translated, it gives CATEGQGYEQYF.